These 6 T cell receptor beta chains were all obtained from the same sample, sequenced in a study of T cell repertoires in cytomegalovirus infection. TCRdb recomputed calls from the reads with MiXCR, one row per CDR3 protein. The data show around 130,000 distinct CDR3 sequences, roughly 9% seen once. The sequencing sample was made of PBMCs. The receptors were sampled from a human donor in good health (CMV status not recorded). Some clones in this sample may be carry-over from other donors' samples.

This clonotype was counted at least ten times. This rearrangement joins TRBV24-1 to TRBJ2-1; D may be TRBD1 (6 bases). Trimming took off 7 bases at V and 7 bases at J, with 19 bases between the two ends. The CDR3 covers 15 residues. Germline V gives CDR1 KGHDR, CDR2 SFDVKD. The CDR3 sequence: CATRSEGTKSNEQFF. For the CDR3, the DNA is TGTGCCACCAGATCCGAGGGGACAAAATCTAATGAGCAGTTCTTC.

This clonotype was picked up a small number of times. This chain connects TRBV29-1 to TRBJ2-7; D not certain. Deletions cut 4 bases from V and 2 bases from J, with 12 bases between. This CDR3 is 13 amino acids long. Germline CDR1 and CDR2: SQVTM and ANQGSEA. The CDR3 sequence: CSVVGNFTYEQYF. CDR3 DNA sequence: TGCAGCGTTGTGGGGAATTTCACCTACGAGCAGTACTTC.

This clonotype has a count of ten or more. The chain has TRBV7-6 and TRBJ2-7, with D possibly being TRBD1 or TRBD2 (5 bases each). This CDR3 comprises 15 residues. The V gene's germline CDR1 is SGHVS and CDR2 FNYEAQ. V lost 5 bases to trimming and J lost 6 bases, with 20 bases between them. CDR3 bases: TGTGCCAGCAGCGACCAAGCCGAGGGGACGGCCGAGCAGTACTTC. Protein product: CASSDQAEGTAEQYF.

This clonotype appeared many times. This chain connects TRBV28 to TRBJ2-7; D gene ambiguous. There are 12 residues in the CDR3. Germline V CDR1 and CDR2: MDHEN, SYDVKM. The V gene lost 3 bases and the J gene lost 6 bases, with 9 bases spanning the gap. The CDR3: CASSLSGVEQYF. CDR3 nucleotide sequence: TGTGCCAGCAGTTTGTCAGGAGTCGAGCAGTACTTC. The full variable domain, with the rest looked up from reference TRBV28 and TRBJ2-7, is DVKVTQSSRYLVKRTGEKVFLECVQDMDHENMFWYRQDPGLGLRLIYFSYDVKMKEKGDIPEGYSVSREKKERFSLILESASTNQTSMYLCASSLSGVEQYFGPGTRLTVT.

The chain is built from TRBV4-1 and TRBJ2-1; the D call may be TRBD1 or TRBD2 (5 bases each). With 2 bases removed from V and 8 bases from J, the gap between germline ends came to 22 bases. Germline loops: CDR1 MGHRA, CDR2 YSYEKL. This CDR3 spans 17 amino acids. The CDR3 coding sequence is TGCGCCAGCAGCCAACCGGGGCGGAGGACGTCGAGGGATGAGCAGTTCTTC. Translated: CASSQPGRRTSRDEQFF.

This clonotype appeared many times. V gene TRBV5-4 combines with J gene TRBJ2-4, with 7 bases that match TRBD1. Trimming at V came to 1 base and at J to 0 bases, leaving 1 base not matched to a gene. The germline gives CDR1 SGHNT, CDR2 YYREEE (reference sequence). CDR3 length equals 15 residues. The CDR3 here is CASSLQGVAKNIQYF. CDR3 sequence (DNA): TGTGCCAGCAGCTTGCAGGGGGTAGCCAAAAACATTCAGTACTTC.